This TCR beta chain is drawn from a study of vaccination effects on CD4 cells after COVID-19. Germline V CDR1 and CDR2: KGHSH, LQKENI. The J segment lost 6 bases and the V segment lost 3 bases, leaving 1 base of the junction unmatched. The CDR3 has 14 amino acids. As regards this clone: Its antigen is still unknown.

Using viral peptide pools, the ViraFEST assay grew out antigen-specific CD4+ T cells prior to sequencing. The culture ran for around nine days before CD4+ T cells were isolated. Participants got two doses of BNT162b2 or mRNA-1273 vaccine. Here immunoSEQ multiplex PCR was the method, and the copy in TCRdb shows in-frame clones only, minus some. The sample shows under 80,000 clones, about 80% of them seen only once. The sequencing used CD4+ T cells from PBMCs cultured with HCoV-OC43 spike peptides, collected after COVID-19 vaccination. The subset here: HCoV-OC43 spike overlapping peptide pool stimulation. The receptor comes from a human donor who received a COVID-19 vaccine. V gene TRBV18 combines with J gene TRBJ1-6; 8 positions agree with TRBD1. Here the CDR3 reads CASSPDRVNSPLHF. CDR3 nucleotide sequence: TGTGCCAGCTCACCGGACAGGGTTAATTCACCCCTCCACTTT.